This T cell receptor (beta chain) stems from a study of T cell responses to AZD1222 COVID-19 vaccine. Study results and limitations: Spike-specific TCR breadth and depth rose after two AZD1222 doses. In a largely white British group with more females than males, clonal diversity was possibly underestimated.

Looked up from germline, CDR1 is LNHDA and CDR2 is SQIVND (reference sequence). Trimming pared 4 bases from V and 4 bases from J, leaving 19 bases between. The CDR3 covers 16 residues. This clone was observed once. Its cognate antigen is unknown. Second doses that came at about 4 or about 12 weeks were put together. Clones were read by immunoSEQ multiplex PCR, and TCRdb kept only the in-frame ones, dropping some. The data hold about 120,000 clones, with approximately 94% observed a single time. The chain employs TRBV19 and TRBJ1-2, with D maybe TRBD1 (5 bases). This receptor was obtained from an adult who received the AZD1222 COVID-19 vaccine. Sequenced material: peripheral blood, taken 28 days after the second AZD1222 dose. The CDR3 region is CASSSQTARDFYGYTF. The CDR3 bases are TGTGCCAGTAGTAGCCAGACAGCGCGGGATTTCTATGGCTACACCTTC.